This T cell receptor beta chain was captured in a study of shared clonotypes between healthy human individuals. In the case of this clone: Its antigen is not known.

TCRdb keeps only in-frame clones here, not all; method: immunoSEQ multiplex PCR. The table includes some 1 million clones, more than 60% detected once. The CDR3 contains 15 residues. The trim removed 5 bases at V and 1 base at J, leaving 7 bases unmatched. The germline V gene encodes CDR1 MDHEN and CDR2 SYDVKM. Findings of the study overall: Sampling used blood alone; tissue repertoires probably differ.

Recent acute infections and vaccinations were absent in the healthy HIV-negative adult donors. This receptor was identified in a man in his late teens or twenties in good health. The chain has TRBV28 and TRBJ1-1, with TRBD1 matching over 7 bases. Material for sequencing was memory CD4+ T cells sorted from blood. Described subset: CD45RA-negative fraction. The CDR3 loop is CASSIPGQSNTEAFF. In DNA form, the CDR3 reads TGTGCCAGCAGTATCCCGGGACAGTCGAACACTGAAGCTTTCTTT.